These 14 T cell receptor beta chains were sequenced from one sample in a study of CD8+CD57+ T cells in acquired aplastic anemia. Patients chosen for sequencing had CD8+CD57+ cells that had expanded, as shown by flow cytometry. TCR beta VDJ and CDR3 profiling used genomic DNA as template. TCRdb itself ran the reads through MiXCR, one entry per CDR3 protein. The sample lists approximately 190,000 distinct CDR3 sequences; under 55% were seen once. The source material was sorted CD4+, CD8+, or CD8+CD57+ T cells (not recorded which) from PBMCs. These receptor sequences come from a human donor with aplastic anemia.

This clonotype was picked up many times. The genes are TRBV25-1 and TRBJ2-3; 15 nucleotides match TRBD2. Per the germline V gene, CDR1 is MGHDK and CDR2 is SYGVNS. This CDR3 is 16 amino acids long. The V gene end was trimmed by 4 bases and the J gene end by 4 bases; junction bases not matched to a gene: 3. CDR3 DNA: TGTGCCAGCAGTGCCGGACTAGCGGGAGGGGCAGATACGCAGTATTTT. Translated, it gives CASSAGLAGGADTQYF.

This clonotype was detected ten times or more. V is TRBV11-3 and J is TRBJ1-1, with D possibly TRBD1 on 5 matching bases. CDR1 SGHNT and CDR2 YENEEA come from the germline V gene. V lost 3 bases, J lost 11 bases, and 10 bases lay in between. This CDR3 is 11 amino acids long. The CDR3 region is CASSFSGGAFF. Written as DNA, the CDR3 is TGTGCCAGCAGCTTCTCCGGGGGTGCTTTCTTT.

The chain joins TRBV9 to TRBJ2-7; no definite D call. Germline V gene sequence: CDR1 SGDLS, CDR2 YYNGEE. Deletions cut 0 bases from V and 2 bases from J, with 9 bases between. The CDR3 is 14 residues long. The CDR3, as DNA: TGTGCCAGCAGCGTAGGAGGATCCACCTACGAGCAGTACTTC. Its translation is CASSVGGSTYEQYF.

The CDR3 bases are TGTGCCAGCAGCTTATCCTCTGGCTATGGCTACACCTTC. Translating gives CASSLSSGYGYTF. The chain is built from TRBV5-4 and TRBJ1-2; D gene ambiguous. Trimming removed 2 bases at V and 4 bases at J, with 9 bases between. This CDR3 spans 13 amino acids. The germline V gene encodes CDR1 SGHNT and CDR2 YYREEE (reference sequence).

This clonotype was detected ten times or more. This chain joins TRBV9 and TRBJ1-1; D not resolved. Germline V CDR1 and CDR2: SGDLS, YYNGEE. V was pared by 6 bases and J by 8 bases, with 20 bases between. The CDR3 loop spans 14 amino acids. In DNA form, the CDR3 reads TGTGCCAGCACCGAGATCCGCGACATGGAAGAAGCTTTCTTT. Residues: CASTEIRDMEEAFF.

This clonotype appeared many times. The chain links TRBV7-2 to TRBJ2-3; TRBD2 matches 8 bases. Germline V gives CDR1 SGHTA, CDR2 FQGNSA. Trimming at V came to 5 bases and at J to 4 bases, leaving 8 bases not matched to a gene. The CDR3 runs to 15 residues. The CDR3 spells CASSRFSGSADTQYF. The CDR3 nucleotides read TGTGCCAGCAGCCGGTTCAGCGGGAGTGCAGATACGCAGTATTTT.

The table lists this clonotype with a count of one. The genes are TRBV10-3 and TRBJ2-7; tentative D call: TRBD1 (5 bases). Germline V gene sequence: CDR1 ENHRY, CDR2 SYGVKD. The CDR3 sequence is 15 residues long. With 2 bases removed from V and 5 bases from J, the gap between germline ends came to 16 bases. This chain's CDR3 is CAISEAAGSANEQYF. For the CDR3, the DNA is TGTGCCATCAGTGAGGCGGCAGGGTCCGCCAACGAGCAGTACTTC.

This chain joins TRBV25-1 and TRBJ2-7; 7 bases align to TRBD1. From germline, CDR1 is MGHDK and CDR2 SYGVNS. The length of the CDR3 is 15 residues. V trimming: 1 base; J trimming: 2 bases; junction bases outside the gene matches: 5. Written as DNA, the CDR3 is TGTGCCAGCAGTGAATTAGGGGGCGAAACCTACGAGCAGTACTTC. Amino acids: CASSELGGETYEQYF.

The rearrangement uses TRBV2 and TRBJ2-5, with TRBD2 identical over 12 bases. This CDR3 is 15 amino acids long. The ends lost 6 bases at V and 2 bases at J; junction bases unmatched: 4. In germline, CDR1 is SNHLY, CDR2 FYNNEI. CDR3 loop: CASRRLAGAQETQYF. CDR3 coding DNA: TGTGCCAGCAGACGACTAGCGGGGGCACAAGAGACCCAGTACTTC.

This clonotype was counted ten times or more. The chain has TRBV6-5 and TRBJ1-6; D is ambiguous. This CDR3 comprises 13 residues. Deletions cut 0 bases from V and 13 bases from J, with 10 bases between. Germline CDR1 is MNHEY and CDR2 is SVGAGI. In DNA, the CDR3 is TGTGCCAGCAGTTACTCGATAGAGTTTCCCCTCCACTTT. As protein: CASSYSIEFPLHF.

To note about this clonotype: An end of the junction differs from the germline gene, which may be a read error. The chain recombines TRBV18 with TRBJ1-2; 12 bases are shared with TRBD1. The CDR3 covers 16 residues. Germline CDR1 KGHSH, CDR2 LQKENI. CDR3 bases: TGTGCCAGCTCACCGGAAAGTGGGACAGGGGGCTATAGCTACACCTTC. Its protein is CASSPESGTGGYSYTF.

The chain has TRBV10-3 and TRBJ2-5, with 7 bases fitting TRBD1. CDR1 is ENHRY and CDR2 is SYGVKD in the germline V gene. V dropped 6 bases and J dropped 5; count of bases not matched to a gene: 9. The CDR3 consists of 14 residues. In DNA, the CDR3 is TGTGCCATCAGGTCCCCAACAGGGGCCGAGACCCAGTACTTC. This gives the protein CAIRSPTGAETQYF.

V and J are TRBV4-3 and TRBJ2-1; TRBD2 might be the D (6 bases). Germline V CDR1 and CDR2: LGHNA, YSLEER. With 1 base removed from V and 7 bases from J, the gap between germline ends came to 11 bases. This CDR3 contains 14 residues. This CDR3 is CASSQGDSLNEQFF. CDR3 sequence (DNA): TGCGCCAGCAGCCAAGGGGACTCCCTTAATGAGCAGTTCTTC.

The V and J genes are TRBV15 and TRBJ2-3, with 11 bases aligning to TRBD2. The V gene's germline CDR1 is LNHNV and CDR2 YYDKDF (reference sequence). The CDR3 length is 16 residues. The ends lost 0 bases at V and 1 base at J; junction bases unmatched: 0. The CDR3 DNA sequence: TGTGCCACCAGCAGAGAACTAGCGGGGGGCACAGATACGCAGTATTTT. This gives the protein CATSRELAGGTDTQYF. The complete variable domain, with remaining parts taken from reference TRBV15 and TRBJ2-3, reads DAMVIQNPRYQVTQFGKPVTLSCSQTLNHNVMYWYQQKSSQAPKLLFHYYDKDFNNEADTPDNFQSRRPNTSFCFLDIRSPGLGDTAMYLCATSRELAGGTDTQYFGPGTRLTVL.